This entry describes one T cell receptor beta chain. Its matching antigen is unknown. Multiplex touch-down PCR amplified TRB using TRB-A and TRB-B pools in one tube. TCRdb processed the multiplex PCR reads again and assigns one entry to each CDR3 protein, with no DNA. The clone table shows under 8,000 distinct CDR3 sequences, with the ten largest holding approximately 9.9%. These data come from a study of T cell clusters in autoimmune cytopenias. Study conclusions and caveats: A dominant lymphoma-associated repertoire apparently masked the cluster-lack signature in secondary cytopenia versus chronic lymphocytic leukemia. Clustering suggested that physiological T cell clusters were missing in primary autoimmune cytopenia patients.

The CDR3 length is 15 residues. Each sample's input was roughly 250 ng genomic DNA, some 38,000 genome equivalents. The sample was also reused in another study, on T cell repertoires in aging, cancer and after chemotherapy. According to that study: Compared with age-matched healthy donors, untreated hematological or solid cancer patients showed higher blood TCR clonality. No conclusions about immunological memory after chemotherapy can be drawn from the repertoire data.

The receptor was isolated from a human donor in good health. The sequenced material came from peripheral blood. The J gene is TRBJ1-2, the V gene TRBV12-3 or TRBV12-4; the TCRdb D gene call, TRBD1, has no DNA to confirm it. The CDR3: CASGKQELANYGYTF.